This TCR beta chain was profiled in a study of T cells in Graves' hyperthyroidism and ophthalmopathy. Findings and caveats of the study: A model using 13 V-J features told ophthalmopathy apart from stable hyperthyroidism. Peripheral blood also featured most of the thyroid clonotypes expanded above 0.001.

Amplified TCR beta CDR3 regions derived from RNA transcripts. HTBI primers drove first-round RT-PCR of the TCR CDR3. One entry per CDR3 protein, called by TCRdb with MiXCR from the multiplex PCR reads. The sample has about 400,000 distinct CDR3 sequences; 12% to 15% are singletons. Per the germline V gene, CDR1 is SGHKS and CDR2 is YYEKEE (reference sequence). There are 14 residues in the CDR3. An absence of ophthalmopathy progression within 18 months meant stable Graves' hyperthyroidism. PBMCs were obtained from 10 ml fresh peripheral blood. This clonotype was detected only a few times. Its target is not known. The junction does not match germline at one end; this may be a read error.

The chain has TRBV5-5 and TRBJ2-7; D is undetermined. This clonotype was obtained from a woman under 30 with Graves' hyperthyroidism. Sequenced: blood. The CDR3 loop is CASSQAEESYEQYF. The CDR3 DNA is TGCGCCAGCAGCCAGGCCGAGGAATCCTACGAGCAGTACTTC.